This T cell receptor beta chain was obtained from a study of T cells in women clearing cervical HPV infection listed by TCRdb under 2018. About the full investigation: The cases were some 27 women with histologically confirmed HPV16-related CIN3 or worse, and 2 of these cases were invasive cancers. Five blinded duplicates per group were added as quality controls, giving around 60 samples: approximately 50 participants and approximately ten replicates. Cases and controls were matched on year of sample collection and on age within five years. This exploratory proof-of-principle case-control study, nested within the Guanacaste HPV Natural History Study in Costa Rica, compared TCR repertoires among women with different cervical HPV16 outcomes. Median age was about 35 years in cases versus around 37 in controls, and baseline characteristics did not differ significantly. The 20 to 25 controls were women who cleared a single incident HPV16 infection within 12 months without developing precancer or cancer. Since only a few of the women had HLA typing available, the possibility that HLA type was acting as a confounder could not be ruled out. In the parent cohort, roughly 9,700 women aged 18 or older were enrolled in Guanacaste, Costa Rica, during about 1993 to 1994 and then followed for under 9 years. Among cases, blood sampling came a median of approximately 150 days after lesion detection, with an interquartile range of roughly 85 to 200 days. Blood from cases was drawn at the visit where the lesion was first identified, while blood from controls was drawn once the infection was no longer detected.

Every participant had a single incident cervical HPV16 infection, and prevalent HPV16 infections were excluded. Cervical HPV DNA was detected with MY09/MY11 PCR, and genotyping was done with dot-blot hybridization. Fifteen mL of heparinized blood were centrifuged, and the buffy coat was split into aliquots, frozen at -30 degrees C, and then kept at -80 degrees C. QIAGEN kits were used to extract genomic DNA from buffy coat specimens. The full study reports these points: T-cell numbers per sample were unknown, so richness differences could reflect varying T-cell content rather than repertoire biology. Lower TRBV6-7 relative abundance was observed in cases than in controls (around 0.1% versus 0.15%; Bonferroni P = 0.0008). TCR repertoire richness was significantly higher in CIN3+ cases than in controls across sequencing depths, while evenness did not differ. Whether associations preceded infection or resulted from infection could not be shown with the cross-sectional design, and effector/memory subsets and HPV-specific T cells were not isolated. Random forest classifiers combining richness and V gene abundances distinguished cases from controls with an estimated AUC of approximately 0.8.

Unmatched junction bases come to 5, with V trimmed by 2 bases and J by 3 bases. The CDR1 and CDR2 encoded by the germline V gene (reference sequence) are MNHEY and SMNVEV. Measured from the cysteine to the phenylalanine, the CDR3 is 15 residues long. The DNA has 36 bases, all within the CDR3, and is read from base 1. TCR beta CDR3 regions were amplified by multiplex PCR using the immunoSEQ assay from an average of 1200 ng genomic DNA per sample. Primer bias was corrected in the assay by using a complete synthetic TCR repertoire to establish an amplification baseline. The amplicons were sequenced using the Illumina platform. Per the authors' processing: Sequence errors were corrected by clustering with frequency ratios and a modified nearest-neighbor algorithm, and the sequences were then analyzed in the immunoSEQ Analyzer using IMGT gene definitions. At each rarefaction depth, TCR richness and evenness were averaged over 20 rarefaction repeats, and samples with fewer sequences than the depth were excluded. Wilcoxon rank sum tests with FDR correction were used to compare V, D and J gene relative abundances between the groups. Blinded duplicates gave an intraclass correlation of roughly 96% for TCR richness and an average of about 74% across 66 gene segments. Held by TCRdb, this immuneACCESS table contains in-frame sequences only and omits some clones. Under half of the omission traces to an unresolved V gene where checked; the cause of the rest is unknown. That table gives V, J and clone size, and the DNA gave D and trimming. This sample's listing comprises under 50,000 clones. Roughly 5.8% of the sample comes from the top ten.

Turning to this clone: No antigen is known for it. The read terminates 3 residues before the CDR3 end, so the remaining end is supplied by the germline J gene.

Input material: blood buffy coat. The chain is assembled from TRBV27 and TRBJ2-7; 9 junctional bases match TRBD1. The source of this sequence is a woman between 18 and 70 years old with a cervical HPV16 infection that either progressed to CIN3+ or cleared (not recorded which). The part of the CDR3 DNA that was read is TGTGCCAGCAGTTTAACAGGGGGCCCCCTCTACGAG. Its protein reads: CASSLTGGPLYE. The complete CDR3 sequence is CASSLTGGPLYEQYF.